The 24 T cell receptor beta chains below were found in one sample sequenced in a study of T cells in Graves' hyperthyroidism and ophthalmopathy. It was RNA transcripts that yielded the amplified TCR beta CDR3 regions. Initially, a first-round RT-PCR of the TCR CDR3 employed the HTBI primer set. TCRdb processed the multiplex PCR reads anew with MiXCR; each CDR3 protein has one entry. The table records around 540,000 distinct CDR3 sequences, about 16% of them present only once. Input material: blood. The origin of the receptors is a woman aged 25-40 years with Graves' ophthalmopathy.

This clonotype was seen many times. This rearrangement joins TRBV7-8 to TRBJ1-5; D gene uncertain. Germline lookup yields CDR1 SGHVS and CDR2 FQNEAQ. Trimming removed 2 bases at V and 5 bases at J, with 16 bases between. This CDR3 region has 16 residues. The CDR3 DNA reads TGTGCCAGCAGCTTAACTGGCAGCTCGGGAGATCAGCCCCAGCATTTT. Translated: CASSLTGSSGDQPQHF.

In its sample, this clonotype was seen many times. This chain joins TRBV13 and TRBJ1-6; D call uncertain. V dropped 4 bases and J dropped 5 bases, with 12 bases sitting between them. The CDR3 has 15 residues. The V gene's germline CDR1 is PRHDT and CDR2 FYEKMQ (reference sequence). CDR3 in amino acids: CASSSWTVNNSPLHF. Here the CDR3 DNA reads TGTGCCAGCAGCTCCTGGACGGTTAATAATTCACCCCTCCACTTT.

On this clonotype itself: The junction departs from germline at one end; a sequencing error may be responsible. The chain recombines TRBV7-7 with TRBJ2-5, with D tentatively TRBD1 (5 bases). The CDR3 extends over 14 amino acids. Germline-derived CDR1 and CDR2 are SSHAT and FNYEAQ (reference sequence). DNA of the CDR3: TGTGCTAGCAGCGCCACATTAGGGGATGAGACCCAGTACTTC. Protein product: CASSATLGDETQYF.

The table lists this clonotype with a count of one. The gene calls are TRBV20-1 and TRBJ2-3; possibly TRBD2 for D (5 bases). This CDR3 spans 15 amino acids. Germline-derived CDR1 and CDR2 are DFQATT and SNEGSKA (reference sequence). The V end lost 0 bases, the J end lost 9 bases, and 19 bases lay between the germline ends. CDR3 bases: TGCAGTGCTAGAGATCGAGGCCGGGATCCACGGACGCAGTATTTT. This translates into CSARDRGRDPRTQYF.

The CDR3 protein is CSVEGSATNEKLFF. In DNA form, the CDR3 reads TGCAGCGTTGAGGGGAGTGCAACTAATGAAAAACTGTTTTTT. V gene TRBV29-1 combines with J gene TRBJ1-4; no firm D call. Germline assignment: CDR1 SQVTM and CDR2 ANQGSEA. Trimming removed 3 bases from V and 0 bases from J, with 8 bases in between. This CDR3 comprises 14 residues.

The table lists this clonotype with a few counts. The CDR3 here is CSARDGTQSSYNEQFF. CDR3 nucleotides: TGCAGTGCTAGAGATGGGACTCAGAGCTCCTACAATGAGCAGTTCTTC. V and J are TRBV20-1 and TRBJ2-1; tentatively, D is TRBD2 (6 bases). Per germline, CDR1 DFQATT and CDR2 SNEGSKA (reference sequence). The CDR3 extends over 16 amino acids. The V and J ends lost 0 bases and 0 bases respectively, with 12 bases between them.

Details on this clonotype: Since a much larger clone is just one base distant, this may be a read error. The CDR3 loop is CAGSEAGRRGYEQYF. CDR3 bases: TGTGCCGGCAGTGAAGCGGGGCGGAGGGGCTACGAGCAGTACTTC. The rearrangement joins TRBV2 to TRBJ2-7, with 7 bases that match TRBD2. Germline CDR1 and CDR2: SNHLY and FYNNEI. This CDR3 comprises 15 residues.

This clonotype was detected many times. The chain recombines TRBV10-3 with TRBJ2-5; the D gene is possibly TRBD1 (6 bases). The CDR3 runs to 15 residues. CDR1 is ENHRY and CDR2 is SYGVKD in the germline V gene. V was cut by 2 bases and J by 1 base, with 11 bases left in between. CDR3 bases: TGTGCCATCAGTGAGAAGACAGGCGTCCAAGAGACCCAGTACTTC. This sequence encodes CAISEKTGVQETQYF.

This clonotype was picked up many times. J is TRBJ1-1 and V is TRBV12-3 or TRBV12-4; D is unclear. V lost 3 bases, J lost 11 bases, and 13 bases lay in between. This CDR3 spans 12 amino acids. Written as DNA, the CDR3 is TGTGCCAGCAGTTTGGTCAAGACAAATGCTTTCTTT. Translating it yields CASSLVKTNAFF.

This clonotype was seen a few times. The chain employs TRBV18 and TRBJ1-2, with 9 nucleotides matching TRBD1. The CDR3 is 17 residues long. The V segment lost 6 bases and the J segment 4 bases; nucleotides outside the gene matches: 15. Germline V gives CDR1 KGHSH, CDR2 LQKENI. DNA for the CDR3: TGTGCCAGCTCTCTAATCGCCGGGACAGGGTTTGGCTATGGCTACACCTTC. It translates to CASSLIAGTGFGYGYTF.

This clonotype was seen only a few times. This chain joins TRBV7-9 and TRBJ1-3; possible D gene TRBD1, 6 bases. Per the germline V gene, CDR1 is SEHNR and CDR2 is FQNEAQ (reference sequence). Trimming removed 5 bases from V and 0 bases from J, with 8 bases in between. CDR3 length: 14 residues. CDR3 sequence (DNA): TGTGCCAGCAGCCCAGGGGACTCTGGAAACACCATATATTTT. Translated, it gives CASSPGDSGNTIYF.

This clonotype has ten or more counts. The CDR3 loop is CASSPVAHGELFF. DNA for the CDR3: TGTGCCAGCAGCCCCGTTGCTCACGGGGAGCTGTTTTTT. The chain is built from TRBV11-2 and TRBJ2-2; D is ambiguous. V lost 5 bases and J lost 7, with 11 bases in between. Germline V lookup: CDR1 SGHAT, CDR2 FQNNGV. This CDR3 is built from 13 residues.

The chain combines TRBV13 with TRBJ1-5; 9 positions agree with TRBD1. This CDR3 region has 14 residues. CDR1 and CDR2 (germline): PRHDT, FYEKMQ (reference sequence). With V trimmed by 3 bases and J by 7 bases, 4 bases remained unmatched. This CDR3 is CASSLGTGSQPQHF. The DNA for the CDR3 is TGTGCCAGCAGCTTGGGGACAGGGTCCCAGCCCCAGCATTTT.

This chain links TRBV11-2 with TRBJ2-7, with 7 bases aligning to TRBD2. Germline V gene data show CDR1 as SGHAT and CDR2 as FQNNGV. V lost 0 bases and J lost 3; bases outside the gene matches: 8. The length of the CDR3 is 16 residues. For the CDR3, the DNA is TGTGCCAGCAGCTTAGATAGGTCTAGCGGCCTCTACGAGCAGTACTTC. This codes for CASSLDRSSGLYEQYF.

This clonotype was detected ten times or more. The chain has TRBV12-3 or TRBV12-4 and TRBJ2-7, with 7 nucleotides matching TRBD1. V shed 8 bases and J 6 bases; nucleotides not matched to a gene: 7. There are 12 residues in the CDR3. CDR3 sequence reads: CASSPTGVEQYF. Here the CDR3 DNA reads TGTGCCAGCTCACCAACAGGGGTCGAGCAGTACTTC.

This clonotype appeared many times. The V and J genes are TRBV7-2 and TRBJ1-4; D remains ambiguous. The V end was cut by 3 bases, the J end by 5 bases, with 10 bases between. This CDR3 is built from 14 residues. The germline V gene encodes CDR1 SGHTA and CDR2 FQGNSA. The CDR3 is CASSLGGLNEKLFF. The DNA of the CDR3 is TGTGCCAGCAGCTTGGGAGGATTAAATGAAAAACTGTTTTTT.

This clonotype has ten or more counts. This chain connects TRBV11-2 to TRBJ2-7; 8 nucleotides line up with TRBD1. J was trimmed by 6 bases and V by 0 bases; bases with no gene match: 7. Germline values: CDR1 SGHAT, CDR2 FQNNGV. CDR3 length: 15 amino acids. The chain's CDR3 is CASSLDPHTGGEQYF. CDR3 coding DNA: TGTGCCAGCAGCTTAGATCCCCACACAGGGGGCGAGCAGTACTTC.

This clonotype has at least ten counts. The rearrangement uses TRBV6-1 and TRBJ2-1; 10 nucleotides agree with TRBD2. CDR3 length: 18 amino acids. Unmatched junction bases numbered 9, after V lost 0 bases and J lost 4 bases. CDR1 is MNHNS, CDR2 SASEGT, per germline. The CDR3 region has the DNA TGTGCCAGCAGTGAAGCGCCTAGCGGGAGTATTGGGTACAATGAGCAGTTCTTC. Translating it yields CASSEAPSGSIGYNEQFF.

This clonotype was detected many times. The chain has TRBV3-1 and TRBJ2-7; 10 bases line up with TRBD1. The CDR3 totals 14 residues. Trimming cost V 4 bases and J 3 bases; bases outside gene matches: 3. Germline CDR1 LGHDT, CDR2 YNNKEL (reference sequence). CDR3 residues: CASSPGTGDYEQYF. The CDR3 nucleotides are TGTGCCAGCAGCCCCGGGACAGGGGACTACGAGCAGTACTTC.

This clonotype was detected ten times or more. This chain uses TRBV7-2 with TRBJ2-1; D uncertain. Germline lookup yields CDR1 SGHTA and CDR2 FQGNSA. The germline V and J ends were trimmed by 1 base and 5 bases, with 6 bases remaining between them. The CDR3 is made up of 13 amino acids. The CDR3 loop is CASSLEAHNEQFF. The CDR3 DNA sequence: TGTGCCAGCAGCTTAGAAGCACACAATGAGCAGTTCTTC.

This clonotype was seen ten or more times. The chain carries TRBV18 and TRBJ2-3, with D uncertain. The germline V gene has CDR1 KGHSH and CDR2 LQKENI. Trimming took 3 bases from V and 1 from J, leaving 11 bases between them. The CDR3 runs to 15 residues. CDR3 coding DNA: TGTGCCAGCTCACCGCCGTATGATGGCACAGATACGCAGTATTTT. This encodes CASSPPYDGTDTQYF.

This clonotype was counted ten times or more. The chain recombines TRBV20-1 with TRBJ2-7; D remains unclear. This CDR3 has 12 residues. The V end lost 6 bases, the J end lost 6 bases, and 15 bases lay between the germline ends. Germline loops: CDR1 DFQATT, CDR2 SNEGSKA (reference sequence). CDR3 protein: CSARAGTLEQYF. DNA for the CDR3: TGCAGTGCAAGGGCCGGAACTCTCGAGCAGTACTTC.

V and J are TRBV19 and TRBJ1-1; no reliable D call. The CDR3 has 14 residues. Between the trimmed V and J ends, which lost 3 bases and 1 base, there was a span of 9 bases. Germline CDR1 reads LNHDA; CDR2 reads SQIVND (reference sequence). Here the CDR3 reads CASSISIRNTEAFF. In DNA form, the CDR3 reads TGTGCCAGTAGTATCAGTATCAGGAACACTGAAGCTTTCTTT.

This clonotype was counted only a few times. The rearrangement joins TRBV9 to TRBJ2-1; perhaps TRBD2 as D (6 bases). The V gene lost 4 bases and the J gene lost 4 bases, with 15 bases spanning the gap. Germline CDR1 is SGDLS and CDR2 is YYNGEE. The CDR3 extends over 15 amino acids. CDR3 in amino acids: CASSLKRVSYNEQFF. The CDR3 nucleotides are TGTGCCAGCAGCCTTAAGCGGGTCTCATACAATGAGCAGTTCTTC.